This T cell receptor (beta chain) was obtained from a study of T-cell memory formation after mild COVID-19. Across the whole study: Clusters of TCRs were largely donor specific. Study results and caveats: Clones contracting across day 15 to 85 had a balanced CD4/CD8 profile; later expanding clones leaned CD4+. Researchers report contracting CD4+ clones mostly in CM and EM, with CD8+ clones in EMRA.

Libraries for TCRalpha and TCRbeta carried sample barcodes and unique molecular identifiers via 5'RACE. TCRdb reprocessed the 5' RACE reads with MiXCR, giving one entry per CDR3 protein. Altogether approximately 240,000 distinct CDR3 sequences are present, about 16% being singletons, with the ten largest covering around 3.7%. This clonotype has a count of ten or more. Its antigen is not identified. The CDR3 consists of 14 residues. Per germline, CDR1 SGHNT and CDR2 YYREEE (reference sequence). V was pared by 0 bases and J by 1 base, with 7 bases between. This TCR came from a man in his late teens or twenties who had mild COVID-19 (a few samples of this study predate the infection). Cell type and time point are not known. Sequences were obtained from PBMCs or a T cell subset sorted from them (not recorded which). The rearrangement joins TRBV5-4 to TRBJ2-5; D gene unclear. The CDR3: CASSLGRVQETQYF. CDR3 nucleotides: TGTGCCAGCAGCTTGGGTCGGGTCCAAGAGACCCAGTACTTC.